This entry features one T cell receptor beta chain sequence. This specimen comes from a study of blood T cell repertoires in COVID-19. Assay used: immunoSEQ multiplex PCR; TCRdb lists only in-frame clones, some missing. The profile shows 500,000 or so clones, roughly 87% of them singletons. This CDR3 has 11 amino acids. V shed 5 bases and J shed 7 bases, with 11 bases lying between them. From germline, CDR1 is DFQATT and CDR2 SNEGSKA (reference sequence). The rearrangement joins TRBV20-1 to TRBJ1-1, with D possibly TRBD1 on 5 matching bases. The source is a woman aged 18-29 years who had recovered from COVID-19. Sequencing was done on a sample of PBMCs or T cells enriched from blood (not recorded which). CDR3 amino acids: CSAGHRYEAFF. As DNA, the CDR3 is TGCAGTGCTGGCCACAGGTATGAAGCTTTCTTT.